What follows describes a single TCR beta chain. Repertoires were generated with immunoSEQ multiplex PCR, while TCRdb's copy carries only in-frame clones and drops some. This table holds 210,000 or so clones, 83% found once. During active infection, Seattle patients enrolled and were then monitored through disease. The entry originates in a study of blood T cell repertoires in COVID-19. V was clipped by 4 bases and J by 1 base, with 13 bases between them. This CDR3 comprises 15 residues. In germline, CDR1 is KGHSH, CDR2 LQKENI. The sequencing sample was made of peripheral blood. The sequence was collected from a woman in her twenties or thirties with COVID-19, enrolled during active disease. This chain connects TRBV18 to TRBJ1-1; D might be TRBD1 (6 bases). The CDR3, as DNA: TGTGCCAGCTCACTTGAACAGGGCCCGAACACTGAAGCTTTCTTT. Its translation: CASSLEQGPNTEAFF.